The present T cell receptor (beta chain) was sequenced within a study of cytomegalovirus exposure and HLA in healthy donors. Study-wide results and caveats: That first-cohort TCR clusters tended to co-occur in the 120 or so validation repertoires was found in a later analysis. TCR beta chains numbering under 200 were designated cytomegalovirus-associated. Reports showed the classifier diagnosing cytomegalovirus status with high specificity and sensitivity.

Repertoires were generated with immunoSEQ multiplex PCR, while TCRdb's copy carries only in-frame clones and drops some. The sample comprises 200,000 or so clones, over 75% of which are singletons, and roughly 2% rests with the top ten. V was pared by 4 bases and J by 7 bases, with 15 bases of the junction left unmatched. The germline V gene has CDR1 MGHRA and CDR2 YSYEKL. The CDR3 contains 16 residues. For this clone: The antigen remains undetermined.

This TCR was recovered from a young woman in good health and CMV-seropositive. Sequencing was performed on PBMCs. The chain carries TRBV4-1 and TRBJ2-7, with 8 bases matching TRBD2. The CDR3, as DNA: TGCGCCAGCAGCCCCCAGAGCGGGAGAGATGCGGGAGAGCAGTACTTC. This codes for CASSPQSGRDAGEQYF.